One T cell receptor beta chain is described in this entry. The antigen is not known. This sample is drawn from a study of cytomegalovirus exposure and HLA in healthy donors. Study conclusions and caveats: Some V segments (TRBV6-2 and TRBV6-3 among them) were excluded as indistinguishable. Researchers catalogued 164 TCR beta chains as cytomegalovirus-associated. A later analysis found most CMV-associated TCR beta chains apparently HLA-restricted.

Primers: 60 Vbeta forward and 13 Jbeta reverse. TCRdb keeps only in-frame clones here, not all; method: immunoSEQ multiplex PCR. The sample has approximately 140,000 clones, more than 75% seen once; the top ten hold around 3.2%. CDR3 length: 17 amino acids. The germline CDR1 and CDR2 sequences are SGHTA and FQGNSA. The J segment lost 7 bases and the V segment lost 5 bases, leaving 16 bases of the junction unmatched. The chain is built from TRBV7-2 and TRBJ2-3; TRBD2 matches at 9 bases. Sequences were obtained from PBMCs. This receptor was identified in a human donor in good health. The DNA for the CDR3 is TGTGCCAGCAGCCCGACCGGGGTAGCGGCGGGGGGGAATACGCAGTATTTT. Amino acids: CASSPTGVAAGGNTQYF.